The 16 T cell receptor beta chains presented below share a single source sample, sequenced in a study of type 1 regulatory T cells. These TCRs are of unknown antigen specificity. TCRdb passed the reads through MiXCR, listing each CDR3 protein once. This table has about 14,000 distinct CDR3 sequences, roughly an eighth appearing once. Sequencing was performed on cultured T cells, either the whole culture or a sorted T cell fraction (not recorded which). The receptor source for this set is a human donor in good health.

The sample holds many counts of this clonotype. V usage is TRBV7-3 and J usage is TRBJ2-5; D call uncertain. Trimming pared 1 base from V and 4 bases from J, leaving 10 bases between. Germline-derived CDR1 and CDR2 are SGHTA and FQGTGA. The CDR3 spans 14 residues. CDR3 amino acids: CASSLNPGVETQYF. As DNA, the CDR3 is TGTGCCAGCAGCTTAAACCCCGGAGTAGAGACCCAGTACTTC.

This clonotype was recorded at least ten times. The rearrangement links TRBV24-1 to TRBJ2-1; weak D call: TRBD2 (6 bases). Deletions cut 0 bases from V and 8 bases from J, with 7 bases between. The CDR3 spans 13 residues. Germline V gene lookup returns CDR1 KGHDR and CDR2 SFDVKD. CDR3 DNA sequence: TGTGCCACCAGTGATTTGTGGGAGGATGAGCAGTTCTTC. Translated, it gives CATSDLWEDEQFF.

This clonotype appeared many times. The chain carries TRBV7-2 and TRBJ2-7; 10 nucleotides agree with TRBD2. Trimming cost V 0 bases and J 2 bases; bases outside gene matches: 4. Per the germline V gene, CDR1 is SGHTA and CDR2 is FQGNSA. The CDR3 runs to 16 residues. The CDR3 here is CASSLASGRAPYEQYF. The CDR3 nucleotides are TGTGCCAGCAGCTTAGCAAGCGGGAGGGCCCCCTACGAGCAGTACTTC.

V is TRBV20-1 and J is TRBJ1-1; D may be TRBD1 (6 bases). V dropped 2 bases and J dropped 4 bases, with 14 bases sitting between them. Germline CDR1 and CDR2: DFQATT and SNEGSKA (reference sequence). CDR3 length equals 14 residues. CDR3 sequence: CSARPLRGFTEAFF. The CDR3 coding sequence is TGCAGTGCTAGACCGCTCAGGGGATTCACTGAAGCTTTCTTT.

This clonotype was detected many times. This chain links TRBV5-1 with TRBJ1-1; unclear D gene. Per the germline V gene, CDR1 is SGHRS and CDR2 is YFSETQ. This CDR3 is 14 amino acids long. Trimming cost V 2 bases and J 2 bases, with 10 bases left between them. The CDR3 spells CASSFRPSNTEAFF. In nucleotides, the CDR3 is TGCGCCAGCAGCTTCCGGCCGTCAAACACTGAAGCTTTCTTT.

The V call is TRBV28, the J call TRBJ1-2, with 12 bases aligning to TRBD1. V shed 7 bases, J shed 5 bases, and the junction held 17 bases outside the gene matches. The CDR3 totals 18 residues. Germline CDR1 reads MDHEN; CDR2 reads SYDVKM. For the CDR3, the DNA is TGTGCCAGCAAGAAACCAATGGGGACAGGGGGCCTTACATATGGCTACACCTTC. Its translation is CASKKPMGTGGLTYGYTF.

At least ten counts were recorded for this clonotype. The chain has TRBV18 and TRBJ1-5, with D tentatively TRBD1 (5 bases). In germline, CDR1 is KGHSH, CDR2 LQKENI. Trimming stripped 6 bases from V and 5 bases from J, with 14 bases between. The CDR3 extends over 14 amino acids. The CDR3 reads CASSGGWGDQPQHF. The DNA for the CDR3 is TGTGCCAGCTCCGGGGGGTGGGGAGATCAGCCCCAGCATTTT.

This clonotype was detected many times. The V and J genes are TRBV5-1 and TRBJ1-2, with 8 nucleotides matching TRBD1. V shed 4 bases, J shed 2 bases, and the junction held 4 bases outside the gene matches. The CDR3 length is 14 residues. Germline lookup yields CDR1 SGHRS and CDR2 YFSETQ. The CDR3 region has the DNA TGCGCCAGCAGCAGAGGACAGGGAAACTATGGCTACACCTTC. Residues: CASSRGQGNYGYTF.

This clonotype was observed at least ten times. CDR3 protein: CATSDPQGLYGYTF. DNA of the CDR3: TGTGCCACCAGTGATCCCCAGGGATTGTATGGCTACACCTTC. This chain uses TRBV24-1 with TRBJ1-2, with D possibly matching TRBD1 (5 bases). The V gene's germline CDR1 is KGHDR and CDR2 SFDVKD. V was clipped by 3 bases and J by 5 bases, with 12 bases between them. The CDR3 is 14 residues long.

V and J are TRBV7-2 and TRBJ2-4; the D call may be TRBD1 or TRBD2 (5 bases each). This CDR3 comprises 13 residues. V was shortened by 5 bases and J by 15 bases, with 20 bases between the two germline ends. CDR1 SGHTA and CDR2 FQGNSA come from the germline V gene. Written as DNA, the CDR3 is TGTGCCAGCAGCCTAGAGGGACGGCGGCAAGGGTACTTC. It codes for CASSLEGRRQGYF.

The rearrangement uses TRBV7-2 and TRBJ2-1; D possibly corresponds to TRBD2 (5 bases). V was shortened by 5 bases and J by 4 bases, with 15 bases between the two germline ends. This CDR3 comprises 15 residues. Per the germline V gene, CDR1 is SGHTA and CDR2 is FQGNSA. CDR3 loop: CASSPSNNGYNEQFF. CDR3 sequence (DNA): TGTGCCAGCAGCCCTAGCAATAATGGGTACAATGAGCAGTTCTTC.

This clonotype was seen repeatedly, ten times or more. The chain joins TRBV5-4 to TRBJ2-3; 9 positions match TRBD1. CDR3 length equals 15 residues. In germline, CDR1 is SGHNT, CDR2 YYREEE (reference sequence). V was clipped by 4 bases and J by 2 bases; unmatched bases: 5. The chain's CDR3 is CASSPRTGATDTQYF. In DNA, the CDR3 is TGTGCCAGCAGCCCTCGGACAGGGGCCACAGATACGCAGTATTTT.

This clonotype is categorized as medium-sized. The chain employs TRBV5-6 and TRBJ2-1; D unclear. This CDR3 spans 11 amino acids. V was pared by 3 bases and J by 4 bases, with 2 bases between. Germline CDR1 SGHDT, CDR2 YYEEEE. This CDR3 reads CASSSYNEQFF. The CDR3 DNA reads TGTGCCAGCAGCTCGTACAATGAGCAGTTCTTC. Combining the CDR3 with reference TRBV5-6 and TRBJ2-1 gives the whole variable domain DAGVTQSPTHLIKTRGQQVTLRCSPKSGHDTVSWYQQALGQGPQFIFQYYEEEERQRGNFPDRFSGHQFPNYSSELNVNALLLGDSALYLCASSSYNEQFFGPGTRLTVL.

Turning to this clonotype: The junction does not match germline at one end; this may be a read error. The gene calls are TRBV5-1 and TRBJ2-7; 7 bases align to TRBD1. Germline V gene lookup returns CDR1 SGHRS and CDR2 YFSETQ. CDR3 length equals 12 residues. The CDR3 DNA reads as TGCGCCAGCAGCAGCGACAGGGCCAGATCATCCTTC. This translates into CASSSDRARSSF. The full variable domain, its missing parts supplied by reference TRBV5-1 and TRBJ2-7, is KAGVTQTPRYLIKTRGQQVTLSCSPISGHRSVSWYQQTPGQGLQFLFEYFSETQRNKGNFPGRFSGRQFSNSRSEMNVSTLELGDSALYLCASSSDRARSSFGPGTRLTVT.

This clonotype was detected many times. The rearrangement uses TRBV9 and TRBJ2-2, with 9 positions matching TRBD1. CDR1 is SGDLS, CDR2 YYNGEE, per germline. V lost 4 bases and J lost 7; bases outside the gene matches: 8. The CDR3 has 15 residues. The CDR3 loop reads CASSLSGTGYGELFF. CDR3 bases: TGTGCCAGCAGCCTCTCCGGGACAGGGTACGGGGAGCTGTTTTTT.

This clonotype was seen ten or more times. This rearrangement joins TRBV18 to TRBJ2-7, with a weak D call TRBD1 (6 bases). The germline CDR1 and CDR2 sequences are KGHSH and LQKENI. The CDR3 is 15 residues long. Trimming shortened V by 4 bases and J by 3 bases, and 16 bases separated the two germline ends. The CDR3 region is CASSLNPGHRYEQYF. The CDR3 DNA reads TGTGCCAGCTCACTAAACCCGGGACATCGCTACGAGCAGTACTTC.